The 2 T cell receptor beta chains below come from one sample, sequenced in a study of blood T cell repertoires in COVID-19. Clones were sequenced by immunoSEQ multiplex PCR, and TCRdb holds only the in-frame ones, with some missing. The table lists about 90,000 clones, about 81% of them singletons. Sequencing was done on a sample of peripheral blood. These receptors were taken from a human donor in a cohort sampled during active COVID-19.

The rearrangement joins TRBV12-3 or TRBV12-4 to TRBJ1-2; tentatively, D is TRBD1 (6 bases). V lost 4 bases and J 6 bases, leaving 12 bases between the germline ends. CDR3 length equals 13 residues. The CDR3 here is CASSSHTGNGYTF. DNA for the CDR3: TGTGCCAGCAGTTCCCACACAGGGAATGGCTACACCTTC.

As concerns this clone: The CDR3 end shows no conserved phenylalanine or tryptophan, and so a read error is likely. It is unclear where the CDR3 begins or ends on the DNA, so no DNA is shown, and the CDR3 is as TCRdb lists it. This rearrangement joins TRBV18 to TRBJ1-5; the table's D call, TRBD1, has no DNA check behind it. The CDR3 adds up to 10 amino acids, both ends counted. Looked up from germline, CDR1 is KGHSH and CDR2 is LQKENI. The CDR3 reads CASSLRSTGL.